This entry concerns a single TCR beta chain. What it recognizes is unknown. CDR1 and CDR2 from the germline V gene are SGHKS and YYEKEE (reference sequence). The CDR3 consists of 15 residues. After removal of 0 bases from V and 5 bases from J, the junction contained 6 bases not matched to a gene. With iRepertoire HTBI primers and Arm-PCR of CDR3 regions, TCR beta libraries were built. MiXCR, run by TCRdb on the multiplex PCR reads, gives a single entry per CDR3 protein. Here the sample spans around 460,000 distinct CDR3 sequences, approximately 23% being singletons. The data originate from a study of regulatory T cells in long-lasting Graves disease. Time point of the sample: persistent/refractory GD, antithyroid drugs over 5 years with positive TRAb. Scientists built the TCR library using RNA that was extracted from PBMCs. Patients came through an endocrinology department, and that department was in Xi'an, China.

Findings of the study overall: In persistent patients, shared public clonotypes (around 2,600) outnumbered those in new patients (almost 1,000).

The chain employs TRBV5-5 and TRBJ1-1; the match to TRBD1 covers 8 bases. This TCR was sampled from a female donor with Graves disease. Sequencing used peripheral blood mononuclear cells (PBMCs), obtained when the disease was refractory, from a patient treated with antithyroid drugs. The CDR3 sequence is CASSLAPDRGTEAFF. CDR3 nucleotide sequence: TGTGCCAGCAGCTTGGCCCCTGACAGGGGAACTGAAGCTTTCTTT.